This T cell receptor (beta chain) stems from a study of blood T cell repertoires in COVID-19. Study-level background: Samples taken during acute and convalescent COVID-19 were collected in the United States, Italy and Spain. From T cells, B-cell-depleted T cells, or PBMCs came the material, which was cDNA or gDNA.

The assay was immunoSEQ multiplex PCR, and TCRdb's table has in-frame clones only and misses some. The sample carries 400,000 to 500,000 clones, roughly 90% recorded once. With 0 bases clipped from V and 3 bases from J, the junction kept 2 bases outside the gene matches. This CDR3 is built from 15 residues. The V gene's germline CDR1 is SGHDT and CDR2 YYEEEE. Enrolled through a virtual design, the participants were between 18 and 89 years of age and came from some 25 US areas. Resolution of symptoms, clearance, or two negative PCRs was present in recovered Cohort 3 donors. The sequenced sample was PBMCs or T cells enriched from blood (not recorded which). The sequence was collected from a middle-aged woman who had recovered from COVID-19. This chain uses TRBV5-6 with TRBJ2-1, with 8 bases matching TRBD1. The CDR3 bases are TGTGCCAGCAGCTTGGTGGGGACAGGCTACAATGAGCAGTTCTTC. This encodes CASSLVGTGYNEQFF.